This entry lists 21 T cell receptor beta chains sequenced from one sample in a study of T cell repertoires in cytomegalovirus infection. TCRdb analysed the reads with MiXCR anew, one entry per CDR3 protein. The sample carries approximately 290,000 distinct CDR3 sequences, about 25% recorded once. The sample comprised PBMCs. These receptors all stem from a human donor in good health (CMV status not recorded). Some clones in this sample may be carry-over from other donors' samples.

The chain employs TRBV7-2 and TRBJ2-3; D is ambiguous. There are 14 residues in the CDR3. In germline, CDR1 is SGHTA, CDR2 FQGNSA. Trimming stripped 4 bases from V and 5 bases from J, with 13 bases between. CDR3 loop: CASSSTALGDTQYF. The CDR3 DNA is TGTGCCAGCAGCTCGACTGCCCTGGGAGATACGCAGTATTTT.

The chain recombines TRBV2 with TRBJ1-5, with D possibly being TRBD1 (6 bases). CDR1 and CDR2 from the germline V gene are SNHLY and FYNNEI. The CDR3 consists of 14 residues. Trimming stripped 7 bases from V and 3 bases from J, with 13 bases between. CDR3 in amino acids: CASMLQGPNQPQHF. CDR3 bases: TGTGCCAGCATGTTACAGGGACCCAATCAGCCCCAGCATTTT.

The chain links TRBV20-1 to TRBJ2-3; unclear D gene. CDR3 length: 15 amino acids. Trimming left V 1 base short and J 3 bases short, with 14 bases between. Germline CDR1 and CDR2: DFQATT and SNEGSKA (reference sequence). CDR3 DNA sequence: TGCAGTGCTAGAGTTGTAGCAGCTTCGACAGATACGCAGTATTTT. As protein: CSARVVAASTDTQYF.

This clonotype appeared a few times. The gene calls are TRBV6-1 and TRBJ2-7, with D possibly TRBD1 on 6 matching bases. The CDR3 sequence is 13 residues long. V was clipped by 5 bases and J by 6 bases, with 14 bases between them. In germline, CDR1 is MNHNS, CDR2 SASEGT. CDR3 coding DNA: TGTGCCAGCAGTTTCAGGGGCCTAGCCGAGCAGTACTTC. Amino acid sequence: CASSFRGLAEQYF.

This clonotype was counted only a few times. The chain combines TRBV20-1 with TRBJ2-5; no clear D. The CDR3 runs to 13 residues. V dropped 6 bases and J dropped 5 bases, with 16 bases sitting between them. Germline V gives CDR1 DFQATT, CDR2 SNEGSKA (reference sequence). CDR3 in DNA: TGCAGTGCCATCGCCAACCTGGTGGAGACCCAGTACTTC. It encodes CSAIANLVETQYF.

This clonotype was found a few times. At one end, the junction sequence differs from germline, possibly due to a read error. The chain links TRBV4-1 to TRBJ1-6; 7 bases match TRBD1. The CDR3 is made up of 17 amino acids. Germline assignment: CDR1 MGHRA and CDR2 YSYEKL. CDR3 protein: CASSQGPRGTVNSPLHF. The CDR3 bases are TGCGCCAGCAGTCAAGGACCCCGCGGGACAGTCAACTCACCCCTCCACTTT.

This clonotype was seen a few times. The chain employs TRBV7-9 and TRBJ2-1; the D is unclear. Trimming left V 6 bases short and J 8 bases short, with 8 bases between. The germline gives CDR1 SEHNR, CDR2 FQNEAQ (reference sequence). This CDR3 region has 11 residues. The CDR3 reads CASSPTYEQFF. The CDR3 region has the DNA TGTGCCAGCAGTCCCACCTATGAGCAGTTCTTC. Together with reference TRBV7-9 and TRBJ2-1, the CDR3 gives the full variable domain: DTGVSQNPRHKITKRGQNVTFRCDPISEHNRLYWYRQTLGQGPEFLTYFQNEAQLEKSRLLSDRFSAERPKGSFSTLEIQRTEQGDSAMYLCASSPTYEQFFGPGTRLTVL.

The chain links TRBV5-1 to TRBJ2-5, with D hard to call. V shed 6 bases and J shed 2 bases, with 11 bases lying between them. Germline V lookup: CDR1 SGHRS, CDR2 YFSETQ. The CDR3 extends over 13 amino acids. The CDR3 sequence is CASKPDNQETQYF. As DNA, the CDR3 is TGCGCCAGCAAGCCGGATAATCAAGAGACCCAGTACTTC. The full variable domain, its missing parts supplied by reference TRBV5-1 and TRBJ2-5, is KAGVTQTPRYLIKTRGQQVTLSCSPISGHRSVSWYQQTPGQGLQFLFEYFSETQRNKGNFPGRFSGRQFSNSRSEMNVSTLELGDSALYLCASKPDNQETQYFGPGTRLLVL.

The chain uses TRBV11-2 and TRBJ1-1; D is unclear. Germline CDR1 and CDR2: SGHAT and FQNNGV. The germline V and J ends were trimmed by 5 bases and 3 bases, with 10 bases remaining between them. The CDR3 extends over 13 amino acids. This chain's CDR3 is CASSLLLYTEAFF. The CDR3 nucleotides read TGTGCCAGCAGCCTGCTATTGTACACTGAAGCTTTCTTT.

This chain links TRBV7-4 with TRBJ2-7, with 13 bases aligning to TRBD2. Unmatched junction bases numbered 8, after V lost 4 bases and J lost 5 bases. The CDR3 contains 16 residues. Germline loops: CDR1 SGHVT, CDR2 SQSDAQ. The CDR3 DNA follows: TGTGCCAGCAGCTCTTGGGCCGGGACTAGCGGGAACGAGCAGTACTTC. This codes for CASSSWAGTSGNEQYF.

This clonotype occurred a few times. The V call is TRBV7-9, the J call TRBJ2-7; 12 positions agree with TRBD2. This CDR3 has 15 amino acids. V trimming: 1 base; J trimming: 4 bases; junction bases outside the gene matches: 2. Germline V CDR1 and CDR2: SEHNR, FQNEAQ (reference sequence). The CDR3 bases are TGTGCCAGCAGCTTAGATCTAGCGGGAGGGTACGAGCAGTACTTC. It translates to CASSLDLAGGYEQYF.

This chain links TRBV6-6 with TRBJ2-1; the match to TRBD2 covers 14 bases. The CDR3 runs to 17 residues. Germline CDR1 reads MNHNY; CDR2 reads SVGAGI (reference sequence). Unmatched junction bases numbered 6, after V lost 4 bases and J lost 4 bases. The CDR3 region has the DNA TGTGCCAGCAGTTCCGCTGGACTAGCGGGGGGTTACAATGAGCAGTTCTTC. It specifies CASSSAGLAGGYNEQFF.

The chain links TRBV7-2 to TRBJ2-7, with D possibly TRBD1 on 6 matching bases. Trimming pared 3 bases from V and 4 bases from J, leaving 10 bases between. This CDR3 comprises 13 residues. Germline V gives CDR1 SGHTA, CDR2 FQGNSA. CDR3 sequence (DNA): TGTGCCAGCAGCTTCGGACAGTATTACGAGCAGTACTTC. Its protein product is CASSFGQYYEQYF.

The V and J genes are TRBV19 and TRBJ2-1; 11 nucleotides align to TRBD1. Germline loops: CDR1 LNHDA, CDR2 SQIVND (reference sequence). With V trimmed by 5 bases and J by 4 bases, 10 bases remained unmatched. The CDR3 totals 17 residues. The CDR3, as DNA: TGTGCCAGTAGTGCTCTCCCCGGGACAGGGGGGTACAATGAGCAGTTCTTC. Its protein is CASSALPGTGGYNEQFF.

This clonotype has more than one count but fewer than ten. V usage is TRBV19 and J usage is TRBJ2-1; TRBD2 is a possible D gene (7 bases). This CDR3 has 18 amino acids. Trimming removed 1 base at V and 4 bases at J, with 20 bases between. The germline CDR1 and CDR2 sequences are LNHDA and SQIVND (reference sequence). CDR3 DNA sequence: TGTGCCAGTAGTATAGGGGCGAAGGGGGGGCTATCGTACAATGAGCAGTTCTTC. It encodes CASSIGAKGGLSYNEQFF.

The chain recombines TRBV19 with TRBJ1-5; D is perhaps TRBD1 (6 bases). The CDR3 consists of 15 residues. In germline, CDR1 is LNHDA, CDR2 SQIVND (reference sequence). V was cut by 3 bases and J by 6 bases, with 15 bases left in between. Here the CDR3 reads CASSILGQGFQPQHF. CDR3 nucleotide sequence: TGTGCCAGTAGTATCCTCGGCCAGGGGTTTCAGCCCCAGCATTTT.

This clonotype showed up just a few times. The CDR3 nucleotides read TGTGCCAGTAGTATTTCCAGGGCGAGCACCGGGGAGCTGTTTTTT. This sequence encodes CASSISRASTGELFF. V usage is TRBV19 and J usage is TRBJ2-2; D is possibly TRBD1 (5 bases). The CDR3 runs to 15 residues. CDR1 and CDR2 (germline): LNHDA, SQIVND (reference sequence). The germline V and J ends were trimmed by 3 bases and 4 bases, with 12 bases remaining between them.

V usage is TRBV11-3 and J usage is TRBJ1-6; D not certain. Per germline, CDR1 SGHNT and CDR2 YENEEA. The CDR3 covers 13 residues. Trimming pared 5 bases from V and 13 bases from J, leaving 15 bases between. The CDR3 sequence: CASSPRAAGPLHF. As DNA, the CDR3 is TGTGCCAGCAGCCCCCGAGCCGCCGGCCCCCTCCACTTT.

The sample holds a few counts of this clonotype. The chain is built from TRBV6-2 or TRBV6-3 and TRBJ2-3; D is perhaps TRBD2 (6 bases). Per the germline V gene, CDR1 is MNHEY and CDR2 is SVGEGT. V lost 0 bases and J 3 bases, leaving 10 bases between the germline ends. The CDR3 runs to 15 residues. CDR3 region: CASSYSGGRTDTQYF. DNA of the CDR3: TGTGCCAGCAGTTACTCAGGAGGGAGGACAGATACGCAGTATTTT.

In this sample, this clonotype turned up a few times. V gene TRBV10-3 combines with J gene TRBJ2-7; D possibly corresponds to TRBD2 (5 bases). This CDR3 has 14 amino acids. V lost 2 bases and J lost 4, with 12 bases in between. Germline V gene lookup returns CDR1 ENHRY and CDR2 SYGVKD. CDR3: CAISETVEVYEQYF. The DNA for the CDR3 is TGTGCCATCAGTGAGACGGTGGAGGTTTACGAGCAGTACTTC.

This clonotype was observed at least ten times. Here the CDR3 DNA reads TGTGCCAGCAGCTCAAGGAGGGGTAATGAGCAGTTCTTC. Protein sequence: CASSSRRGNEQFF. This chain uses TRBV7-2 with TRBJ2-1; D possibly corresponds to TRBD2 (6 bases). Trimming stripped 4 bases from V and 7 bases from J, with 11 bases between. CDR1 SGHTA and CDR2 FQGNSA come from the germline V gene. The CDR3 is made up of 13 amino acids.